One sample yielded the 32 T cell receptor beta chains listed below, sequenced in a study of T cells after yellow fever vaccination. MiXCR, run by TCRdb on the 5' RACE reads, gives a single entry per CDR3 protein. The sample has more than 200,000 distinct CDR3 sequences; approximately 3.6% are singletons. The sample consisted of PBMCs, taken 15 days after the yellow fever booster vaccination. The receptors here all came from a man between 18 and 29 years old who received the YFV17D yellow fever vaccine.

The chain links TRBV6-2 or TRBV6-3 to TRBJ1-1; D call uncertain. The germline CDR1 and CDR2 sequences are MNHEY and SVGEGT. V lost 4 bases and J lost 11, with 11 bases in between. The CDR3 is 11 residues long. The CDR3 loop reads CASSLRMSAFF. CDR3 DNA: TGTGCCAGCAGTTTACGAATGTCGGCTTTCTTT.

The V call is TRBV7-8, the J call TRBJ2-5; 9 positions agree with TRBD2. This CDR3 has 17 residues. Losses at the gene ends were 0 bases for V and 5 bases for J; bases not matched to a gene: 10. CDR1 is SGHVS and CDR2 is FQNEAQ in the germline V gene. The CDR3, as DNA: TGTGCCAGCAGCTTAGCGGGGGTCCTAGCGGGGTGGGAGACCCAGTACTTC. Translating it yields CASSLAGVLAGWETQYF.

This clonotype was seen ten or more times. The rearrangement links TRBV6-5 to TRBJ2-1, with unresolved D. Looked up from germline, CDR1 is MNHEY and CDR2 is SVGAGI. V dropped 5 bases and J dropped 9 bases, with 8 bases sitting between them. The CDR3 spans 11 residues. CDR3 in DNA: TGTGCCAGCAGTAACTATGCTGAGCAGTTCTTC. Its protein is CASSNYAEQFF.

In its sample, this clonotype was seen many times. V and J are TRBV24-1 and TRBJ1-2, with D unclear. The CDR3 length is 12 residues. The V gene lost 7 bases and the J gene lost 0 bases, with 5 bases spanning the gap. Germline values: CDR1 KGHDR, CDR2 SFDVKD. The CDR3 DNA follows: TGTGCCACCAGGAGAGCTAACTATGGCTACACCTTC. Residues: CATRRANYGYTF.

The J gene is TRBJ1-1, the V gene TRBV10-3; tentatively, D is TRBD1 (6 bases). The germline V gene has CDR1 ENHRY and CDR2 SYGVKD. Trimming took 7 bases from V and 4 from J, leaving 16 bases between them. The CDR3 has 14 residues. CDR3 sequence: CAIMSRGPGTEAFF. CDR3 bases: TGTGCCATCATGTCACGGGGGCCGGGCACTGAAGCTTTCTTT.

This clonotype was counted ten times or more. CDR3 DNA: TGTGCCAGCTCCCGACGCGGGTCTAATTCACCCCTCCACTTT. Amino acids: CASSRRGSNSPLHF. The chain couples TRBV7-8 to TRBJ1-6; D is unresolved. V lost 8 bases and J 6 bases, leaving 14 bases between the germline ends. There are 14 residues in the CDR3. Germline CDR1 is SGHVS and CDR2 is FQNEAQ.

This clonotype occurred many times. The chain recombines TRBV18 with TRBJ1-1, with D perhaps matching TRBD1 (5 bases). This CDR3 spans 16 amino acids. Germline V CDR1 and CDR2: KGHSH, LQKENI. V lost 0 bases to trimming and J lost 2 bases, with 13 bases between them. The DNA of the CDR3 is TGTGCCAGCTCACCACCATTTGGAGGGGTCAACACTGAAGCTTTCTTT. Residues: CASSPPFGGVNTEAFF.

This clonotype showed up many times. The rearrangement links TRBV5-5 to TRBJ1-2; D ambiguous. This CDR3 region has 12 residues. The germline gives CDR1 SGHKS, CDR2 YYEKEE (reference sequence). The V end lost 2 bases, the J end lost 5 bases, and 7 bases lay between the germline ends. CDR3 sequence reads: CASSFGQYGYTF. CDR3 in DNA: TGTGCCAGCAGCTTTGGGCAGTATGGCTACACCTTC.

There are many counts of this clonotype. The chain recombines TRBV25-1 with TRBJ2-5, with D possibly TRBD2 on 7 matching bases. The CDR3 consists of 15 residues. Germline V gene data show CDR1 as MGHDK and CDR2 as SYGVNS. Trimming removed 4 bases from V and 1 base from J, with 13 bases in between. CDR3 in DNA: TGTGCCAGCAGTGCCCCCGGGGGGCTCCAAGAGACCCAGTACTTC. This sequence encodes CASSAPGGLQETQYF.

Note on this clonotype: A single base separates this from a much larger clone, so it may be a read error. The chain carries TRBV7-3 and TRBJ1-1; unclear D gene. The CDR3 sequence is 13 residues long. Germline values: CDR1 SGHTA, CDR2 FQGTGA. The CDR3, as DNA: TGTGCCAGCAGCTCCGTCGTCTTCTCTGAAGCTATCTTT. Translated: CASSSVVFSEAIF.

Comment on this clonotype: This may arise from a read error, as a much more abundant clone is one base away. The chain recombines TRBV5-1 with TRBJ1-1; no clear D gene. CDR1 SGHRS and CDR2 YFSETQ come from the germline V gene. CDR3 length: 15 amino acids. The CDR3 region is CASSLESVGYADAFF. The CDR3 DNA sequence: TGCGCCAGCAGCTTGGAATCCGTCGGGTACGCTGATGCTTTCTTT.

This clonotype was counted at least ten times. The V call is TRBV7-2, the J call TRBJ2-6; maybe TRBD1 (5 bases). CDR3 length equals 18 residues. Between the trimmed V and J ends, which lost 1 base and 2 bases, there was a span of 15 bases. Germline V gene data show CDR1 as SGHTA and CDR2 as FQGNSA. The CDR3, as DNA: TGTGCCAGCAGCTTAGGCAGGGTTTGGGCGGCTGGGGCCAACGTCCTGACTTTC. Translated, it gives CASSLGRVWAAGANVLTF.

This clonotype was observed at least ten times. A read error is likely, as this CDR3 ends without the conserved phenylalanine or tryptophan. The DNA is omitted, as the CDR3 cannot be located on it reliably, and the CDR3 follows TCRdb's listing. V and J are TRBV6-5 and TRBJ2-5; the DNA was not compared with TRBD1, the D call given in the table. The V gene's germline CDR1 is MNHEY and CDR2 SVGAGI. The CDR3 is 12 residues long, ends included. The CDR3 reads CASSYSGRLGFI.

This clonotype appeared many times. DNA of the CDR3: TGTGCCAGCGGGAAACGACAGGGAGACACAGATACGCAGTATTTT. Its translation: CASGKRQGDTDTQYF. The chain has TRBV7-8 and TRBJ2-3, with 7 bases identical to TRBD1. V lost 8 bases and J lost 2; bases outside the gene matches: 10. The CDR3 length is 15 residues. Germline assignment: CDR1 SGHVS and CDR2 FQNEAQ.

Details on this clonotype: A single base separates this from a much larger clone, so it may be a read error. V is TRBV29-1 and J is TRBJ1-1; no clear D gene. Trimming shortened V by 0 bases and J by 4 bases, and 15 bases separated the two germline ends. The CDR3 runs to 15 residues. Germline V lookup: CDR1 SQVTM, CDR2 ANQGSEA. This CDR3 reads CSVEDWEGRSTEAFF. CDR3 coding DNA: TGCAGCGTTGAAGATTGGGAAGGGAGAAGCACTGAAGCTTTCTTT.

This clonotype was seen at least ten times. The rearrangement joins TRBV5-1 to TRBJ1-5; unclear D gene. V was shortened by 3 bases and J by 5 bases, with 12 bases between the two germline ends. Germline V gene data show CDR1 as SGHRS and CDR2 as YFSETQ. This CDR3 comprises 14 residues. The CDR3 loop reads CASSSTPADQPQHF. DNA of the CDR3: TGCGCCAGCAGCTCTACACCCGCGGATCAGCCCCAGCATTTT. Looking up the rest from reference TRBV5-1 and TRBJ1-5 gives the full variable domain: KAGVTQTPRYLIKTRGQQVTLSCSPISGHRSVSWYQQTPGQGLQFLFEYFSETQRNKGNFPGRFSGRQFSNSRSEMNVSTLELGDSALYLCASSSTPADQPQHFGDGTRLSIL.

This clonotype appeared many times. The CDR3, as DNA: TGCGCCAGCAGCTTGGAATTGGGGAGTTCACCCCTCCACTTT. Translated, it gives CASSLELGSSPLHF. The V and J genes are TRBV5-1 and TRBJ1-6; no clear D. From germline, CDR1 is SGHRS and CDR2 YFSETQ. The length of the CDR3 is 14 residues. V lost 0 bases, J lost 9 bases, and 10 bases lay in between.

This clonotype was observed many times. The chain employs TRBV6-6 and TRBJ2-5; 12 bases fit TRBD1. Germline assignment: CDR1 MNHNY and CDR2 SVGAGI (reference sequence). The CDR3 length is 15 residues. V shed 7 bases, J shed 5 bases, and the junction held 8 bases outside the gene matches. The DNA of the CDR3 is TGTGCCAGCATTCGGGGACAGGGGGCAAGGGAGACCCAGTACTTC. Translating gives CASIRGQGARETQYF.

This clonotype was detected many times. The genes are TRBV25-1 and TRBJ2-5; 7 positions match TRBD1. Trimming took 3 bases from V and 5 from J; bases not matched to a gene: 6. Germline-derived CDR1 and CDR2 are MGHDK and SYGVNS. The CDR3 extends over 14 amino acids. For the CDR3, the DNA is TGTGCCAGCAGTGATCGCAGGGGGAAGGAGACCCAGTACTTC. This codes for CASSDRRGKETQYF.

This clonotype came up many times. The chain has TRBV12-3 or TRBV12-4 and TRBJ2-5; the D is unclear. The V and J ends lost 2 bases and 5 bases respectively, with 12 bases between them. The CDR3 has 14 residues. The CDR3 sequence is CASSLSVERETQYF. The CDR3 bases are TGTGCCAGCAGTTTATCTGTCGAGAGGGAGACCCAGTACTTC.

This clonotype was recorded many times. This sequence joins TRBV4-3 and TRBJ1-3; D is perhaps TRBD1 (5 bases). Germline CDR1 LGHNA, CDR2 YSLEER. The CDR3 consists of 17 residues. The V end lost 0 bases, the J end lost 0 bases, and 12 bases lay between the germline ends. The CDR3 reads CASSQDRTTSSGNTIYF. The CDR3, as DNA: TGCGCCAGCAGCCAAGATCGGACAACGAGCTCTGGAAACACCATATATTTT.

V usage is TRBV20-1 and J usage is TRBJ2-6; D tentatively reads TRBD1 or TRBD2 (5 bases each). Per germline, CDR1 DFQATT and CDR2 SNEGSKA (reference sequence). This CDR3 region has 15 residues. The germline V and J ends were trimmed by 6 bases and 1 base, with 13 bases remaining between them. The CDR3 sequence is CSAGRGRSGANVLTF. In DNA, the CDR3 is TGCAGTGCCGGCCGGGGCCGATCTGGGGCCAACGTCCTGACTTTC.

This clonotype was seen many times. This chain uses TRBV2 with TRBJ2-1; possibly TRBD2 for D (6 bases). CDR3 length: 10 residues. V dropped 8 bases and J dropped 11 bases, with 10 bases sitting between them. The germline gives CDR1 SNHLY, CDR2 FYNNEI. The CDR3 reads CASGEVKQFF. The DNA for the CDR3 is TGTGCCAGCGGGGAGGTCAAGCAGTTCTTC.

This clonotype was recorded at least ten times. The genes are TRBV5-5 and TRBJ1-1; 8 nucleotides agree with TRBD1. Per germline, CDR1 SGHKS and CDR2 YYEKEE (reference sequence). V lost 4 bases to trimming and J lost 5 bases; unmatched junction nucleotides: 10. This CDR3 contains 15 residues. The CDR3 sequence: CASSRIQGAGTEAFF. The CDR3 DNA is TGTGCCAGCAGCAGAATCCAGGGGGCTGGGACTGAAGCTTTCTTT.

This clonotype was detected only a few times. The rearrangement uses TRBV5-1 and TRBJ2-7; 8 bases agree with TRBD2. Germline CDR1 is SGHRS and CDR2 is YFSETQ. The CDR3 is 14 amino acids. Germline trimming cut 5 bases from V and 7 bases from J; bases unmatched to any gene: 11. Here the CDR3 reads CASRLRGGRQEQYF. The CDR3 DNA reads as TGCGCCAGCAGACTACGGGGGGGCCGCCAAGAGCAGTACTTC.

Many counts were recorded for this clonotype. The chain joins TRBV11-2 to TRBJ1-6; D unclear. The CDR3 totals 13 residues. CDR1 is SGHAT, CDR2 FQNNGV, per germline. The V end was cut by 3 bases, the J end by 13 bases, with 13 bases between. The DNA of the CDR3 is TGTGCCAGCAGCTTCGATGACCGACCGCCCCTCCACTTT. Its translation is CASSFDDRPPLHF.

V and J are TRBV30 and TRBJ1-1; D uncertain. The CDR3 extends over 12 amino acids. Germline CDR1 GTSNPN, CDR2 SVGIG (reference sequence). CDR3 in DNA: TGTGTCTTCGGACGGTCGAACACTGAAGCTTTCTTT. This codes for CVFGRSNTEAFF.

This clonotype was counted at least ten times. The chain employs TRBV7-2 and TRBJ1-5, with unresolved D. The CDR3 spans 13 residues. V was cut by 5 bases and J by 7 bases, with 12 bases left in between. Germline V gives CDR1 SGHTA, CDR2 FQGNSA. The CDR3 protein is CASSAMQDQPQHF. For the CDR3, the DNA is TGTGCCAGCAGCGCCATGCAGGACCAGCCCCAGCATTTT.

The table lists this clonotype with many counts. CDR3 sequence reads: CASSLGAISGNTIYF. Here the CDR3 DNA reads TGTGCCAGCAGCCTCGGGGCCATCTCTGGAAACACCATATATTTT. This chain joins TRBV7-9 and TRBJ1-3; D is perhaps TRBD1 (5 bases). The V gene lost 5 bases and the J gene lost 0 bases, with 11 bases spanning the gap. The CDR3 length is 15 residues. CDR1 SEHNR and CDR2 FQNEAQ come from the germline V gene (reference sequence).

This clonotype was seen repeatedly, ten times or more. The J gene is TRBJ1-1, the V gene TRBV3-1, with D perhaps TRBD1 (5 bases). From germline, CDR1 is LGHDT and CDR2 YNNKEL (reference sequence). CDR3 length: 13 amino acids. The ends were cut back, 6 bases at V and 3 bases at J, with 11 bases in the middle. The CDR3 DNA is TGTGCCAGCAGTTTCGCGGGGCACACTGAAGCTTTCTTT. This translates into CASSFAGHTEAFF.

This clonotype was counted at least ten times. V is TRBV7-2 and J is TRBJ2-5, with D possibly being TRBD2 (5 bases). Germline loops: CDR1 SGHTA, CDR2 FQGNSA. V was cut by 0 bases and J by 4 bases, with 9 bases left in between. The CDR3 sequence is 14 residues long. CDR3 sequence reads: CASSLAEGTETQYF. As DNA, the CDR3 is TGTGCCAGCAGCTTAGCCGAGGGTACAGAGACCCAGTACTTC.

This clonotype was detected ten times or more. V usage is TRBV5-1 and J usage is TRBJ2-2, with 15 nucleotides matching TRBD2. The CDR3 extends over 18 amino acids. The V gene's germline CDR1 is SGHRS and CDR2 YFSETQ. J lost 4 bases, V lost 2 bases, and 6 bases had no gene match. This chain's CDR3 is CASSFERGLAGGTGELFF. CDR3 bases: TGCGCCAGCAGCTTCGAGAGGGGACTAGCGGGAGGCACCGGGGAGCTGTTTTTT.